This T cell receptor (beta chain) emerged from a study of T cell repertoires in cytomegalovirus infection. At the level of the study: Public signatures in TCR beta pointed to CMV infection and matching HLA type. Study-level findings and limits: Frequencies of public TCR beta families were cumulated, and this identified carriers of CMV plus the relevant HLA. Ex vivo responses were dominated by HLA-C-restricted CMV-specific TCR beta clonotypes.

TCRdb passed the reads through MiXCR, listing each CDR3 protein once. The table records roughly 150,000 distinct CDR3 sequences, around 22% of them present only once. The germline CDR1 and CDR2 sequences are SNHLY and FYNNEI. After removal of 2 bases from V and 7 bases from J, the junction contained 8 bases not matched to a gene. The CDR3 extends over 15 amino acids. This clonotype has ten or more counts. Antigen: not known. Source material: PBMCs. The V gene is TRBV2, the J gene TRBJ2-1, with 7 bases that match TRBD2. This sequence originates from a human donor in good health (CMV status not recorded). Some clones in this sample may be carry-over from other donors' samples. CDR3 nucleotide sequence: TGTGCCAGCAGTGAAAATGGACTAGGAGGTAATGAGCAGTTCTTC. Its translation is CASSENGLGGNEQFF. The variable domain in full, with the rest retrieved from reference TRBV2 and TRBJ2-1, is EPEVTQTPSHQVTQMGQEVILRCVPISNHLYFYWYRQILGQKVEFLVSFYNNEISEKSEIFDDQFSVERPDGSNFTLKIRSTKLEDSAMYFCASSENGLGGNEQFFGPGTRLTVL.